The entry below describes one T cell receptor beta chain. The target antigen is unknown. CDR1 is MDHEN, CDR2 SYDVKM, per germline. Trimming pared 5 bases from V and 13 bases from J, leaving 15 bases between. This CDR3 is built from 13 residues. The sample is drawn from a study of T cell responses to AZD1222 COVID-19 vaccine. Broader study findings: Spike regions recognized by vaccine-associated CD4 TCRs spanned the protein, led by 160-218 and 743-854.

Only in-frame clones appear in the TCRdb table, and some are missing; sequencing was by immunoSEQ multiplex PCR. The table shows 100,000 to 150,000 clones, with about 85% occurring only once. The chain employs TRBV28 and TRBJ1-6; no clear D. The starting material was peripheral blood, obtained on day 0 of AZD1222 vaccination. This receptor was taken from an adult in good health. The chain's CDR3 is CASSPSAVGPLHF. As DNA, the CDR3 is TGTGCCAGCAGTCCCAGTGCAGTGGGCCCCCTCCACTTT.